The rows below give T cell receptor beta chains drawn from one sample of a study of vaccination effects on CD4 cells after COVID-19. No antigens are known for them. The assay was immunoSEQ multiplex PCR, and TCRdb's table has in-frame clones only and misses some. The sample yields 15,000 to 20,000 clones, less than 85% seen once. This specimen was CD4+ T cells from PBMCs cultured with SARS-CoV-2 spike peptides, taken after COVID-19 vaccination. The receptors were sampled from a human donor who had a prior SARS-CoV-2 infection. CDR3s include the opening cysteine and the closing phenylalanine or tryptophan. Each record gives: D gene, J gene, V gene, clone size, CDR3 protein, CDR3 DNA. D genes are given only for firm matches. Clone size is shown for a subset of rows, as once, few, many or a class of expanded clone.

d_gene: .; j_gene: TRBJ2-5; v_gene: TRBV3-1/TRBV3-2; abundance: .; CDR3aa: CASSQVAGQETQYF; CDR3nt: TGTGCCAGCAGCCAAGTGGCAGGGCAAGAGACCCAGTACTTC
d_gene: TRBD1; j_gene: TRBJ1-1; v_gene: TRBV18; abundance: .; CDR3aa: CASSPRTGADTEAFF; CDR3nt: TGTGCCAGCTCACCAAGGACAGGGGCTGACACTGAAGCTTTCTTT
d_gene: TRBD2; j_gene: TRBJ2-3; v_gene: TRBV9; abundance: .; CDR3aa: CASSVRGGGTDTQYF; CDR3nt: TGTGCCAGCAGCGTGCGGGGAGGGGGCACAGATACGCAGTATTTT
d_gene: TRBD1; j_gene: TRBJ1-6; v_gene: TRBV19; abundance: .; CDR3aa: CASSTGQGGYNSPLHF; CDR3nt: TGTGCCAGTAGTACAGGACAGGGCGGGTATAATTCACCCCTCCACTTT
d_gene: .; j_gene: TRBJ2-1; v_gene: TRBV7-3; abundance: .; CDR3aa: CASSSSGYNEQFF; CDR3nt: TGTGCCAGCAGCTCCTCCGGGTACAATGAGCAGTTCTTC
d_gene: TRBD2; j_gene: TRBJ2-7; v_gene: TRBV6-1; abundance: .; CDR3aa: CASSETWEGYEQYF; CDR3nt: TGTGCCAGCAGTGAAACATGGGAGGGGTACGAGCAGTACTTC
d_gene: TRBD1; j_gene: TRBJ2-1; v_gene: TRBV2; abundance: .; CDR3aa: CASKTGKYNEQFF; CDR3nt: TGTGCCAGCAAGACAGGGAAATACAATGAGCAGTTCTTC
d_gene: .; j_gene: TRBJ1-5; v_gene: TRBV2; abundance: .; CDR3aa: CASSDITGQPQHF; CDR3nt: TGTGCCAGCAGTGATATCACAGGTCAGCCCCAGCATTTT
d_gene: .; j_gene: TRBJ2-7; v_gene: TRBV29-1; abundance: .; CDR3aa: CSARKLGSYEQYF; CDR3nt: TGCAGCGCCCGGAAATTGGGGTCCTACGAGCAGTACTTC
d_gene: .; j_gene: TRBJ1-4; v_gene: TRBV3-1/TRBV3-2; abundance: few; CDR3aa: CASSPRTLNLSNEKLFF; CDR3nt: TGTGCCAGCAGCCCTCGGACACTCAACCTTTCTAATGAAAAACTGTTTTTT
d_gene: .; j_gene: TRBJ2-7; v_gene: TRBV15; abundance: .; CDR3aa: CATSIGPFYEQYF; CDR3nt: TGTGCCACCAGCATCGGGCCGTTTTACGAGCAGTACTTC
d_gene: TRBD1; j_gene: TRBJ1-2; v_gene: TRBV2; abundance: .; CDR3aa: CASSETGGQRTYGYTF; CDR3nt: TGTGCCAGCAGTGAAACTGGGGGACAGCGGACCTATGGCTACACCTTC
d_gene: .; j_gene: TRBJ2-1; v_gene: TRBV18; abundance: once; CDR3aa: CASSPILADSYNEQFF; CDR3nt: TGTGCCAGCTCACCTATCCTGGCAGACTCCTACAATGAGCAGTTCTTC
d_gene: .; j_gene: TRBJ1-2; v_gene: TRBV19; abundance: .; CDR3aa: CASSIVPGLGYGYTF; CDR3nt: TGTGCCAGTAGTATAGTTCCGGGGCTAGGCTATGGCTACACCTTC
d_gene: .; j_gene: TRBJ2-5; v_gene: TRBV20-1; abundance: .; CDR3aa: CSASGGNGETQYF; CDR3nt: TGCAGTGCTAGTGGCGGGAACGGCGAGACCCAGTACTTC
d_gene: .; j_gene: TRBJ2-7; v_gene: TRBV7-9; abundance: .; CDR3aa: CASSYVPGKYEQYF; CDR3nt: TGTGCCAGCAGTTACGTCCCGGGAAAATACGAGCAGTACTTC
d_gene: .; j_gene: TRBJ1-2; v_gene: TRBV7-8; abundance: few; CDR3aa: CASSLVLRGGYGYTF; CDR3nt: TGTGCCAGCAGCTTAGTTCTCCGGGGAGGTTATGGCTACACCTTC
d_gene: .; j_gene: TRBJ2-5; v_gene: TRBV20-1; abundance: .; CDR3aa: CSAVRQETQYF; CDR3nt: TGCAGTGCGGTCAGACAAGAGACCCAGTACTTC
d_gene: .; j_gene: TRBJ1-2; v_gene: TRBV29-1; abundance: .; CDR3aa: CSGGDYGYTF; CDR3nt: TGCAGCGGTGGGGATTATGGCTACACCTTC
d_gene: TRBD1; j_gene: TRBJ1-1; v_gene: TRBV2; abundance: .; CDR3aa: CASTLPGQGSTEAFF; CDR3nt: TGTGCCAGCACCCTACCGGGACAGGGGAGCACTGAAGCTTTCTTT
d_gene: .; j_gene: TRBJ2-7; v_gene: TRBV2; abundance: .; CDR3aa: CASRTGRVPYEQYF; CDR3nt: TGTGCCAGCAGGACAGGGAGGGTCCCCTACGAGCAGTACTTC